These T cell receptor beta chains were read from a single sample in a study of cytomegalovirus exposure and HLA in healthy donors. Method: immunoSEQ multiplex PCR; TCRdb's copy keeps in-frame clones and lacks some. The profile shows 180,000 or so clones, 76% of them singletons. Sequencing was done on a sample of PBMCs. These receptor sequences come from a female donor in good health and CMV-seronegative. Each CDR3 is given with its conserved first and last residue. A D gene is named only where the DNA matches it firmly. Clone size is not always given. Where it is, it says once, few, many or a class for expanded clones.

>TRBD2|TRBV11-2|NA|TRBJ2-3
CASSPRAGLGTDTQYF
TGTGCCAGCAGCCCCCGAGCGGGACTAGGGACAGATACGCAGTATTTT
>NA|TRBV19|few|TRBJ2-2
CASSIPLRELFF
TGTGCCAGTAGTATCCCCCTCCGGGAGCTGTTTTTT
>TRBD1|TRBV7-2|NA|TRBJ2-5
CASNGAGGETQYF
TGTGCCAGCAACGGGGCAGGGGGAGAGACCCAGTACTTC
>NA|TRBV7-9|NA|TRBJ2-7
CASSQTADFLQYF
TGTGCCAGCAGCCAAACGGCGGACTTCCTGCAGTACTTC
>TRBD2|TRBV7-9|NA|TRBJ2-1
CASSLPYRLAGLVNEQFF
TGTGCCAGCAGCTTACCCTACAGACTAGCGGGGTTGGTAAATGAGCAGTTCTTC
>NA|TRBV15|few|TRBJ2-7
CATSRDIAPDEQYF
TGTGCCACCAGCAGAGATATAGCTCCTGACGAGCAGTACTTC
>NA|TRBV9|once|TRBJ2-3
CASSEGRRPDTQYF
TGTGCCAGCAGCGAGGGGCGACGACCGGATACGCAGTATTTT
>TRBD1|TRBV4-1|NA|TRBJ2-7
CASSQPSGRGQHEQYF
TGCGCCAGCAGCCAGCCCTCAGGCAGGGGGCAGCACGAGCAGTACTTC
>NA|TRBV28|NA|TRBJ1-1
CASLTIGRGYTEAFF
TGTGCCAGCCTTACAATAGGGAGGGGGTACACTGAAGCTTTCTTT
>TRBD1|TRBV28|NA|TRBJ2-7
CASSTEDRGYEQYF
TGTGCCAGCAGCACCGAGGACAGGGGCTACGAGCAGTACTTC
>TRBD2|TRBV5-1|NA|TRBJ2-5
CASSNSGGRQETQYF
TGCGCCAGCTCGAACAGCGGGGGCCGCCAAGAGACCCAGTACTTC
>TRBD2|TRBV10-2|NA|TRBJ2-7
CASSETSGPYEQYF
TGCGCCAGCAGTGAGACTAGCGGCCCCTACGAGCAGTACTTC
>NA|TRBV18|NA|TRBJ1-1
CASSTGLYTEAFF
TGTGCCAGCTCAACGGGACTTTACACTGAAGCTTTCTTT
>NA|TRBV4-3|NA|TRBJ2-1
CASSQDRAGGQSEQFF
TGCGCCAGCAGCCAAGATAGGGCGGGGGGACAGAGTGAGCAGTTCTTC
>TRBD2|TRBV28|NA|TRBJ2-1
CASSLGGLTTSDEQFF
TGTGCCAGCAGCCTGGGAGGGCTCACGACCTCGGATGAGCAGTTCTTC
>TRBD2|TRBV7-3|NA|TRBJ2-1
CASSFGGENKQFF
TGTGCCAGCAGCTTCGGGGGGGAAAATAAGCAGTTCTTC
>NA|TRBV28|NA|TRBJ1-3
CASSLNPTYF
TGTGCCAGCAGTTTAAATCCTACTTATTTT
>NA|TRBV6-5|NA|TRBJ2-4
CASSYSALGGNIQYF
TGTGCCAGCAGTTACTCGGCCCTAGGCGGGAACATTCAGTACTTC
>NA|TRBV19|NA|TRBJ2-6
CASNPRRVGVLSSGANVLTF
TGTGCCAGTAACCCCAGGAGGGTTGGGGTCCTAAGTTCTGGGGCCAACGTCCTGACTTTC
>NA|TRBV9|NA|TRBJ1-3
CASSQTYSGNTIYF
TGTGCCAGCAGCCAAACCTACTCTGGAAACACCATATATTTT
>TRBD1|TRBV29-1|NA|TRBJ2-1
CRAKTGYNEQFF
TGCAGGGCAAAGACAGGGTACAATGAGCAGTTCTTC
>TRBD1|TRBV5-1|NA|TRBJ2-2
CASSLTGVDTGELFF
TGCGCCAGCAGCCTGACAGGGGTGGACACCGGGGAGCTGTTTTTT
>TRBD2|TRBV5-4|NA|TRBJ2-1
CASSSGLANNEQFF
TGTGCCAGCAGCTCGGGACTAGCCAACAATGAGCAGTTCTTC
>NA|TRBV6-5|NA|TRBJ1-2
CASGGNVYHGGYTF
TGTGCCAGCGGGGGGAACGTGTACCATGGAGGCTACACCTTC
>TRBD1|TRBV2|NA|TRBJ1-5
CASRSQGALSQPQHF
TGTGCCAGCAGGTCACAGGGGGCGCTTTCTCAGCCCCAGCATTTT
>TRBD2|TRBV9|NA|TRBJ2-1
CASSVNTGTSGHNEQFF
TGTGCCAGCAGCGTTAATACCGGGACTAGCGGCCACAATGAGCAGTTCTTC
>NA|TRBV6-5|NA|TRBJ1-4
CASSRFTQGSEKLFF
TGTGCCAGCAGTAGATTTACACAGGGAAGTGAAAAACTGTTTTTT
>NA|TRBV20-1|NA|TRBJ1-1
CSATRVFSAFF
TGCAGTGCTACCAGGGTATTTAGCGCTTTCTTT
>NA|TRBV7-8|NA|TRBJ2-2
CASSLGQSAGELFF
TGTGCCAGCAGCTTAGGACAGTCGGCCGGGGAGCTGTTTTTT
>NA|TRBV7-9|NA|TRBJ1-4
CASSPGLTNEKLFF
TGTGCCAGCAGCCCGGGTCTCACTAATGAAAAACTGTTTTTT
>TRBD2|TRBV6-5|NA|TRBJ2-3
CASHTSGTDTQYF
TGTGCCAGCCACACTAGCGGCACAGATACGCAGTATTTT
>NA|TRBV15|once|TRBJ2-5
CATSRGSSQETQYF
TGTGCCACCAGCCGAGGTTCTTCCCAAGAGACCCAGTACTTC
>TRBD2|TRBV4-2|NA|TRBJ2-7
CASSQAASGAGGGYEQYF
TGTGCCAGCAGCCAAGCAGCCTCCGGGGCGGGGGGGGGTTACGAGCAGTACTTC
>TRBD2|TRBV27|once|TRBJ2-7
CASSLSPSGSYEQYF
TGTGCCAGCAGTTTATCCCCCAGCGGGAGCTACGAGCAGTACTTC
>NA|TRBV11-2|few|TRBJ1-2
CASSESGLTGYTF
TGTGCCAGCAGCGAATCAGGGCTGACTGGCTACACCTTC
>TRBD2|TRBV19|few|TRBJ2-5
CASSIDGVAGGWETQYF
TGTGCCAGTAGTATAGATGGGGTAGCGGGGGGCTGGGAGACCCAGTACTTC
>NA|TRBV29-1|NA|TRBJ2-1
CSVEGARRSNNEQFF
TGCAGCGTTGAAGGGGCGAGACGATCAAACAATGAGCAGTTCTTC
>TRBD1|TRBV27|NA|TRBJ1-1
CASSFLQGVTEAFF
TGTGCCAGCAGTTTTTTACAGGGGGTCACTGAAGCTTTCTTT
>TRBD1|TRBV10-3|NA|TRBJ1-1
CAVGTGANTEAFF
TGTGCCGTCGGGACAGGGGCGAACACTGAAGCTTTCTTT
>NA|TRBV19|once|TRBJ2-3
CASSYPGTSTDTQYF
TGTGCCAGTAGTTATCCAGGGACTAGCACAGATACGCAGTATTTT
>NA|TRBV4-3|NA|TRBJ2-3
CASSQDPLTDTQYF
TGCGCCAGCAGCCAAGATCCCCTCACAGATACGCAGTATTTT
>TRBD2|TRBV6-5|NA|TRBJ2-5
CASSIAGAGSQYF
TGTGCCAGCTCTATAGCGGGGGCTGGATCCCAGTACTTC
>NA|TRBV11-2|NA|TRBJ2-5
CASSPYQETQYF
TGTGCCAGCAGCCCGTACCAAGAGACCCAGTACTTC
>TRBD1|TRBV30|NA|TRBJ1-1
CAWSHMTGRYTEAFF
TGTGCCTGGAGTCATATGACAGGGAGGTACACTGAAGCTTTCTTT
>NA|TRBV4-2|NA|TRBJ2-2
CASSQGWRGTPNTGELFF
TGTGCCAGCAGCCAAGGTTGGCGGGGAACTCCGAACACCGGGGAGCTGTTTTTT
>NA|TRBV2|once|TRBJ1-5
CASTLAGNQPQHF
TGTGCCAGCACGCTCGCGGGTAATCAGCCCCAGCATTTT
>NA|TRBV5-6|NA|TRBJ1-2
CASSLAAHGYTF
TGTGCCAGCAGCCTAGCGGCTCATGGCTACACCTTC
>NA|TRBV28|NA|TRBJ1-2
CATSLRGGRGYTF
TGTGCCACCTCCCTCCGCGGGGGGCGAGGCTACACCTTC
>NA|TRBV7-2|NA|TRBJ1-5
CASSLGGVSLEAQHF
TGTGCCAGCAGCTTAGGTGGAGTCTCGCTGGAGGCCCAGCATTTT
>TRBD2|TRBV9|NA|TRBJ2-3
CASSGKRGANTDTQYF
TGTGCCAGCAGCGGGAAGCGGGGGGCAAACACAGATACGCAGTATTTT
>TRBD2|TRBV7-8|few|TRBJ2-1
CASSFPGGTYNEQFF
TGTGCCAGCAGCTTCCCGGGAGGCACCTACAATGAGCAGTTCTTC
>NA|TRBV18|NA|TRBJ2-1
CASSPQSGSYNEQFF
TGTGCCAGCTCACCTCAATCCGGGTCCTACAATGAGCAGTTCTTC
>NA|TRBV29-1|NA|TRBJ1-3
CSVQVQSGNTIYF
TGCAGCGTTCAGGTTCAGTCTGGAAACACCATATATTTT
>NA|TRBV4-3|NA|TRBJ1-3
CASSQQDSLGNTIYF
TGCGCCAGCAGCCAACAGGACTCACTAGGAAACACCATATATTTT
>TRBD1|TRBV25-1|once|TRBJ2-5
CASSELGQEETQYF
TGTGCCAGCAGTGAATTGGGACAGGAAGAGACCCAGTACTTC
>NA|TRBV19|NA|TRBJ1-5
CASSIGGFVNQPQHF
TGTGCCAGTAGTATCGGAGGGTTTGTGAATCAGCCCCAGCATTTT
>NA|TRBV5-4|once|TRBJ1-1
CASTPGGGRTEAFF
TGTGCCAGCACCCCGGGGGGGGGAAGGACTGAAGCTTTCTTT
>TRBD1|TRBV7-3|NA|TRBJ1-1
CASSLGTGNTEAFF
TGTGCCAGCAGCCTAGGGACAGGGAACACTGAAGCTTTCTTT
>NA|TRBV10-1|NA|TRBJ2-7
CAPLGGGASYEQYF
TGCGCCCCCCTGGGTGGCGGGGCCTCCTACGAGCAGTACTTC
>NA|TRBV29-1|NA|TRBJ1-2
CSVVVASYGYTF
TGCAGCGTTGTCGTAGCTTCCTATGGCTACACCTTC